This TCR beta chain was identified in a study of radiation and T cells in renal cell carcinoma. Time point reported: blood 4 weeks post-SBRT, at nephrectomy. The treatment here: 15 Gy SBRT to primary tumor, nephrectomy 4 weeks later. The tumor was a clear cell renal cell carcinoma. Assay: immunoSEQ multiplex PCR; the TCRdb copy retains only in-frame clones and omits some. The repertoire includes about 78,000 clones, around 89% of them detected once, and approximately 6% sits in the top ten. This clonotype was sampled from an older woman with renal cell carcinoma. The sample here was blood, taken from a patient whose treatment included radiotherapy and nephrectomy.

The CDR3 region is CAWRAGGWEQYF. CDR3 nucleotide sequence: TGTGCCTGGAGAGCTGGGGGGTGGGAGCAGTACTTC. The chain is built from TRBV30 and TRBJ2-7; possible D gene TRBD2, 6 bases. The ends were cut back, 3 bases at V and 7 bases at J, with 13 bases in the middle. There are 12 residues in the CDR3. Germline V CDR1 and CDR2: GTSNPN, SVGIG (reference sequence).